This is a list of T cell receptor beta chains from one sample in a study of T cells in localized non-small cell lung cancer. The method was immunoSEQ multiplex PCR; TCRdb's version includes in-frame clones alone and lacks a portion of them. The table lists tens of thousands of clones, about 88% of them singletons. The starting material was peripheral blood, obtained before any cancer treatment. Every receptor here comes from a male donor aged 60 or older with stage I squamous cell lung carcinoma. The CDR3 runs from the conserved cysteine through the conserved F or W. Fields, in order: J gene, clone size, V gene, D gene, CDR3 DNA, CDR3 protein. The D gene is left open where the match is weak. A row's size may be missing; if present it is once, few, many or a size class.

j_gene: TRBJ2-5; abundance: once; v_gene: TRBV5-1; d_gene: .; CDR3nt: TGCGCCAGCAGCTTGGTCCTAGCAGAAGAGACCCAGTACTTC; CDR3aa: CASSLVLAEETQYF
j_gene: TRBJ2-7; abundance: .; v_gene: TRBV4-3; d_gene: .; CDR3nt: TGCGCCAGCAGCCTTCTGCGATCCTCATCCTACGAGCAGTACTTC; CDR3aa: CASSLLRSSSYEQYF
j_gene: TRBJ2-4; abundance: .; v_gene: TRBV18; d_gene: .; CDR3nt: TGTGCCAGCTCGCGCGAAGGAGGCATTCAGTACTTC; CDR3aa: CASSREGGIQYF
j_gene: TRBJ2-1; abundance: few; v_gene: TRBV9; d_gene: .; CDR3nt: TGTGCCAGCAGCGTAGGGGTAAGACCCTCCGGAAACAATGAGCAGTTCTTC; CDR3aa: CASSVGVRPSGNNEQFF
j_gene: TRBJ1-5; abundance: .; v_gene: TRBV7-9; d_gene: TRBD1; CDR3nt: TGTGCCAGCAGTCCAGGGGGGGGCGCCGATTATAGCAATCAGCCCCAGCATTTT; CDR3aa: CASSPGGGADYSNQPQHF
j_gene: TRBJ2-7; abundance: once; v_gene: TRBV6-5; d_gene: TRBD1; CDR3nt: TGTGCCAGCAGTACCTTTCAGGGGGAGTACGAGCAGTACTTC; CDR3aa: CASSTFQGEYEQYF
j_gene: TRBJ2-7; abundance: .; v_gene: TRBV19; d_gene: TRBD2; CDR3nt: TGTGCCAGTAGTATGAGCGGGAGAAAGAACGAGCAGTACTTC; CDR3aa: CASSMSGRKNEQYF
j_gene: TRBJ1-5; abundance: .; v_gene: TRBV7-8; d_gene: .; CDR3nt: TGTGCCAGCAGCTTAGCGAGAGGGAACCGGCAGCCCCAGCATTTT; CDR3aa: CASSLARGNRQPQHF
j_gene: TRBJ1-4; abundance: once; v_gene: TRBV10-3; d_gene: .; CDR3nt: TGTGCCATCGGGGGGGCTGAAACTAATGAAAAACTGTTTTTT; CDR3aa: CAIGGAETNEKLFF
j_gene: TRBJ1-1; abundance: .; v_gene: TRBV5-6; d_gene: .; CDR3nt: TGTGCCAGCAGCTCCGGGACGTTGAACACTGAAGCTTTCTTT; CDR3aa: CASSSGTLNTEAFF
j_gene: TRBJ1-2; abundance: .; v_gene: TRBV10-2; d_gene: .; CDR3nt: TGCGCCAGCGGCCCGTTGACCCCCGATCCCATCTATGGCTACACCTTC; CDR3aa: CASGPLTPDPIYGYTF
j_gene: TRBJ2-5; abundance: .; v_gene: TRBV7-2; d_gene: .; CDR3nt: TGTGCCAGCAGCTTAAGCTTTCAAGAGACCCAGTACTTC; CDR3aa: CASSLSFQETQYF
j_gene: TRBJ2-7; abundance: .; v_gene: TRBV29-1; d_gene: TRBD1; CDR3nt: TGCAGCGTTCGGACAGGCACCTACGAGCAGTACTTC; CDR3aa: CSVRTGTYEQYF
j_gene: TRBJ2-4; abundance: once; v_gene: TRBV7-9; d_gene: .; CDR3nt: TGTGCCAGCAGCTTAGAAGGAGCAGGAGAGGGAAACATTCAGTACTTC; CDR3aa: CASSLEGAGEGNIQYF
j_gene: TRBJ1-1; abundance: .; v_gene: TRBV2; d_gene: TRBD1; CDR3nt: TGTGCCAGCACCAGGACAGGGGCTGCCGTTGAAGCTTTCTTT; CDR3aa: CASTRTGAAVEAFF
j_gene: TRBJ1-4; abundance: .; v_gene: TRBV18; d_gene: .; CDR3nt: TGTGCCAGCTCACCGGCCCCGGACGAAAAACTGTTTTTT; CDR3aa: CASSPAPDEKLFF
j_gene: TRBJ1-2; abundance: once; v_gene: TRBV29-1; d_gene: .; CDR3nt: TGCAGCGAGGTCAGCCCGGGAGGCTACACCTTC; CDR3aa: CSEVSPGGYTF
j_gene: TRBJ1-1; abundance: .; v_gene: TRBV9; d_gene: .; CDR3nt: TGTGCCAGCAGCGTAGCCGGCAGTATGAACACTGAAGCTTTCTTT; CDR3aa: CASSVAGSMNTEAFF
j_gene: TRBJ1-1; abundance: .; v_gene: TRBV5-1; d_gene: .; CDR3nt: TGCGCCAGCAGCGGTAAACAGGGAACGGACGAAGCTTTCTTT; CDR3aa: CASSGKQGTDEAFF
j_gene: TRBJ1-6; abundance: .; v_gene: TRBV25-1; d_gene: TRBD1; CDR3nt: TGTGCCAGCGCTGGACAGGGGATGGCGTCACCCCTCCACTTT; CDR3aa: CASAGQGMASPLHF
j_gene: TRBJ2-4; abundance: .; v_gene: TRBV13; d_gene: TRBD2; CDR3nt: TGTGCCAGCAGCGGGGGGGCGGGAGGACCTCCCTACTTC; CDR3aa: CASSGGAGGPPYF
j_gene: TRBJ1-1; abundance: .; v_gene: TRBV4-1; d_gene: .; CDR3nt: TGCGCCAGCAGCCTTAATATAAACACTGAAGCTTTCTTT; CDR3aa: CASSLNINTEAFF
j_gene: TRBJ2-7; abundance: few; v_gene: TRBV11-2; d_gene: .; CDR3nt: TGTGCCAGCAGCTTACTGGTTCTGGACCACGAGCAGTACTTC; CDR3aa: CASSLLVLDHEQYF
j_gene: TRBJ2-3; abundance: .; v_gene: TRBV4-1; d_gene: .; CDR3nt: TGCGCCAGCAGCCAAGATCGGGGCGCTAGCACAGATACGCAGTATTTT; CDR3aa: CASSQDRGASTDTQYF
j_gene: TRBJ1-4; abundance: .; v_gene: TRBV5-1; d_gene: .; CDR3nt: TGCGCCAGCAGCTTGGCGAGTTCTTCGAATGAAAAACTGTTTTTT; CDR3aa: CASSLASSSNEKLFF
j_gene: TRBJ1-3; abundance: .; v_gene: TRBV7-9; d_gene: .; CDR3nt: TGTGCCAGCAGCTCGTCAAAAAGCCGGTTAAGCTCTGGAAACACCATATATTTT; CDR3aa: CASSSSKSRLSSGNTIYF
j_gene: TRBJ1-3; abundance: .; v_gene: TRBV5-1; d_gene: TRBD1; CDR3nt: TGCGCCAGCAGCCCGGGACAGGCAAGCTCTGGAAACACCATATATTTT; CDR3aa: CASSPGQASSGNTIYF
j_gene: TRBJ1-6; abundance: .; v_gene: TRBV11-2; d_gene: TRBD1; CDR3nt: TGTGCCAGCAGAATCAGGACAGGGGGTTTCGGGAATTCACCCCTCCACTTT; CDR3aa: CASRIRTGGFGNSPLHF
j_gene: TRBJ2-3; abundance: .; v_gene: TRBV5-1; d_gene: .; CDR3nt: TGCGCCAGCAGCTCCCGCACAGGGAGCACAGATACGCAGTATTTT; CDR3aa: CASSSRTGSTDTQYF
j_gene: TRBJ1-1; abundance: .; v_gene: TRBV7-3; d_gene: TRBD1; CDR3nt: TGTGCCAGCAGCGACAGGGCGGGAGGTGGGAACACTGAAGCTTTCTTT; CDR3aa: CASSDRAGGGNTEAFF
j_gene: TRBJ1-4; abundance: .; v_gene: TRBV19; d_gene: .; CDR3nt: TGTGCCAGTAGTCTACATAACCTTAATGAAAAACTGTTTTTT; CDR3aa: CASSLHNLNEKLFF
j_gene: TRBJ2-1; abundance: .; v_gene: TRBV2; d_gene: .; CDR3nt: TGTGCCAGCATTCGGGACTTCGGTGAGCAGTTCTTC; CDR3aa: CASIRDFGEQFF
j_gene: TRBJ2-3; abundance: .; v_gene: TRBV30; d_gene: .; CDR3nt: TGTGCCTGGAGTGTACAGGGCAGTTGGGGAGATACGCAGTATTTT; CDR3aa: CAWSVQGSWGDTQYF
j_gene: TRBJ1-1; abundance: .; v_gene: TRBV14; d_gene: .; CDR3nt: TGTGCCAGCAGCCAAGATCTTGAGAGGGAGCCTTTCTTT; CDR3aa: CASSQDLEREPFF
j_gene: TRBJ2-7; abundance: .; v_gene: TRBV6-1; d_gene: .; CDR3nt: TGTGCCAGCAGTGATGTTTCTTACGAGCAGTACTTC; CDR3aa: CASSDVSYEQYF
j_gene: TRBJ2-3; abundance: .; v_gene: TRBV7-9; d_gene: TRBD2; CDR3nt: TGTGCCAGCACCGTTATCCAGCGGGAGGGCCGGGCAGATACGCAGTATTTT; CDR3aa: CASTVIQREGRADTQYF
j_gene: TRBJ1-1; abundance: .; v_gene: TRBV5-1; d_gene: TRBD1; CDR3nt: TGCGCCAGCAGCCTCTTCCCGGGACAGGACACTGAAGCTTTCTTT; CDR3aa: CASSLFPGQDTEAFF
j_gene: TRBJ1-5; abundance: .; v_gene: TRBV6-5; d_gene: .; CDR3nt: TGTGCCAGCAGTTGGGACGGATCAAGCAATCAGCCCCAGCATTTT; CDR3aa: CASSWDGSSNQPQHF
j_gene: TRBJ2-1; abundance: once; v_gene: TRBV2; d_gene: TRBD2; CDR3nt: TGTGCCAGCAGTGAATTACTAGCGGGTGGTGAGCAGTTCTTC; CDR3aa: CASSELLAGGEQFF
j_gene: TRBJ1-1; abundance: few; v_gene: TRBV6-4; d_gene: TRBD1; CDR3nt: TGTGCCAGCAGGAAACAGGGGGCGGTTGAAGCTTTCTTT; CDR3aa: CASRKQGAVEAFF
j_gene: TRBJ2-5; abundance: .; v_gene: TRBV9; d_gene: TRBD2; CDR3nt: TGTGCCAGCAGCGTAGGGGTAGCGGGAGTCCAAGAGACCCAGTACTTC; CDR3aa: CASSVGVAGVQETQYF
j_gene: TRBJ2-5; abundance: few; v_gene: TRBV18; d_gene: TRBD2; CDR3nt: TGTGCCAGCTCACCACCGACTAGCGGGCCTTCTCCTTTGGTTAAGACCCAGTACTTC; CDR3aa: CASSPPTSGPSPLVKTQYF
j_gene: TRBJ2-3; abundance: few; v_gene: TRBV5-1; d_gene: .; CDR3nt: TGCGCCAGCAGGGGGGCCGGCACAGATACGCAGTATTTT; CDR3aa: CASRGAGTDTQYF
j_gene: TRBJ2-2; abundance: .; v_gene: TRBV29-1; d_gene: TRBD1; CDR3nt: TGCAGCGTCCAACCTGGGACAGTTAACACCGGGGAGCTGTTTTTT; CDR3aa: CSVQPGTVNTGELFF
j_gene: TRBJ2-2; abundance: .; v_gene: TRBV18; d_gene: .; CDR3nt: TGTGCCAGCTCACCACCGCGGGGGCTGAGGAACACCGGGGAGCTGTTTTTT; CDR3aa: CASSPPRGLRNTGELFF
j_gene: TRBJ2-6; abundance: .; v_gene: TRBV6-9; d_gene: .; CDR3nt: TGTGCCAGCAGTTTGCTAAGCTTACGACAAAGTCGGGCCAACGTCCTGACTTTC; CDR3aa: CASSLLSLRQSRANVLTF
j_gene: TRBJ2-7; abundance: .; v_gene: TRBV11-2; d_gene: TRBD2; CDR3nt: TGTGCCAGCAGCTTAGATTGGTCGGGAGGGCCCCACGAGCAGTACTTC; CDR3aa: CASSLDWSGGPHEQYF
j_gene: TRBJ2-7; abundance: .; v_gene: TRBV18; d_gene: .; CDR3nt: TGTGCCAGCTCACCCCGCCTCGAGCAGTACTTC; CDR3aa: CASSPRLEQYF
j_gene: TRBJ1-6; abundance: few; v_gene: TRBV18; d_gene: .; CDR3nt: TGTGCCAGCTCACCGAACCCGACAGGAACCAATTCACCCCTCCACTTT; CDR3aa: CASSPNPTGTNSPLHF
j_gene: TRBJ2-4; abundance: once; v_gene: TRBV4-1; d_gene: .; CDR3nt: TGCGCCAGCAGCCGGGAAATAGCCAAAAACATTCAGTACTTC; CDR3aa: CASSREIAKNIQYF
j_gene: TRBJ2-2; abundance: .; v_gene: TRBV19; d_gene: .; CDR3nt: TGTGCCAGTAGTGTATACACCGGGGAGCTGTTTTTT; CDR3aa: CASSVYTGELFF
j_gene: TRBJ1-1; abundance: .; v_gene: TRBV4-1; d_gene: .; CDR3nt: TGCGCCAGCAGCGGACCCTCAAGGAACACTGAAGCTTTCTTT; CDR3aa: CASSGPSRNTEAFF
j_gene: TRBJ2-5; abundance: .; v_gene: TRBV19; d_gene: TRBD2; CDR3nt: TGTGCCAGTAGTCCCCCCCGACTAGCGGGAGAGGTGACCCAGTACTTC; CDR3aa: CASSPPRLAGEVTQYF
j_gene: TRBJ2-5; abundance: .; v_gene: TRBV6-5; d_gene: .; CDR3nt: TGTGCCAGCAGTTACTCAGGGGACACAGAAGAGACCCAGTACTTC; CDR3aa: CASSYSGDTEETQYF
j_gene: TRBJ2-5; abundance: few; v_gene: TRBV27; d_gene: .; CDR3nt: TGTGCCAGCAGTTTTGAGGGATTAGGGGAGACCCAGTACTTC; CDR3aa: CASSFEGLGETQYF
j_gene: TRBJ2-1; abundance: .; v_gene: TRBV13; d_gene: .; CDR3nt: TGTGCCAGCAGCTTCGACAGGACCTTATCCTACAATGAGCAGTTCTTC; CDR3aa: CASSFDRTLSYNEQFF
j_gene: TRBJ2-2; abundance: .; v_gene: TRBV18; d_gene: .; CDR3nt: TGTGCCAGCTCACCACGGGGGCCCACCGGGGAGCTGTTTTTT; CDR3aa: CASSPRGPTGELFF
j_gene: TRBJ2-2; abundance: .; v_gene: TRBV7-2; d_gene: TRBD2; CDR3nt: TGTGCCAGCAGCTTAGCAGCTAGCGGGGTCTCAAGAGGGGAGCTGTTTTTT; CDR3aa: CASSLAASGVSRGELFF
j_gene: TRBJ2-3; abundance: few; v_gene: TRBV6-5; d_gene: TRBD1; CDR3nt: TGTGCCAGCAGTTACCTTGACAGGGGGCATAGAGATACGCAGTATTTT; CDR3aa: CASSYLDRGHRDTQYF